The T cell receptor beta chain under discussion was sequenced for a study of beta chain features in type 1 diabetes. General observations from the study: All four CD4+ subsets from Type 1 diabetes patients carried moderately but significantly shorter TCRB CDR3s. Compared with healthy donors, patients appeared to share more similar naive, central memory and regulatory TCRB repertoires.

Trimming cost V 10 bases and J 3 bases, with 19 bases left between them. The CDR3 totals 14 residues. Germline V CDR1 and CDR2: MDHEN, SYDVKM. cDNA synthesis used the whole RNA isolate, giving expressed TCRB sequences. Profiled with immunoSEQ multiplex PCR; TCRdb holds only in-frame clones, not every one. The sample contains 310,000 or so clones, about 15% of which appear only once. This clone has a handful of counts. The antigen remains undetermined. This TCR derives from a man aged 18-30 years with type 1 diabetes. Sequenced: naive CD4+ T cells from blood. The rearrangement uses TRBV28 and TRBJ2-7; a weak D match, TRBD2 (5 bases). The CDR3 loop reads CATLGLRTNYEQYF. For the CDR3, the DNA is TGTGCCACCTTAGGACTGAGGACCAACTACGAGCAGTACTTC. Combining the CDR3 with reference TRBV28 and TRBJ2-7 gives the whole variable domain DVKVTQSSRYLVKRTGEKVFLECVQDMDHENMFWYRQDPGLGLRLIYFSYDVKMKEKGDIPEGYSVSREKKERFSLILESASTNQTSMYLCATLGLRTNYEQYFGPGTRLTVT.